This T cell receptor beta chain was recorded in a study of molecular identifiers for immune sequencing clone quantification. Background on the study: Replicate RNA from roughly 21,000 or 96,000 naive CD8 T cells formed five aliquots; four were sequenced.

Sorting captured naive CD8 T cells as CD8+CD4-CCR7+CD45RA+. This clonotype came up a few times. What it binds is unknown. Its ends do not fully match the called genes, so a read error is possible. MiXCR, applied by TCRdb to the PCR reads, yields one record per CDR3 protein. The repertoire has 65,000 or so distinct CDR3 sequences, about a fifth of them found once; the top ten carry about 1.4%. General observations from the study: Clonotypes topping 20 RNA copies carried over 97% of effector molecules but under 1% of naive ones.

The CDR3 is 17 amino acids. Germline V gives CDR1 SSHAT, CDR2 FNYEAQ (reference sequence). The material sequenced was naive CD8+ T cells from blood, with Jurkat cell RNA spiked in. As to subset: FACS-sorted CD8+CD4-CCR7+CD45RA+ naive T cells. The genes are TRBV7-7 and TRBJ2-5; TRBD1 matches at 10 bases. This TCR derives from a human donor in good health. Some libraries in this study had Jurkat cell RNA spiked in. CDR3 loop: CASSHPGQGSGEETQYF. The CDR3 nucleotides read TGTGCTAGCAGCCACCCGGGACAGGGGAGTGGGGAAGAGACCCAGTACTTC.